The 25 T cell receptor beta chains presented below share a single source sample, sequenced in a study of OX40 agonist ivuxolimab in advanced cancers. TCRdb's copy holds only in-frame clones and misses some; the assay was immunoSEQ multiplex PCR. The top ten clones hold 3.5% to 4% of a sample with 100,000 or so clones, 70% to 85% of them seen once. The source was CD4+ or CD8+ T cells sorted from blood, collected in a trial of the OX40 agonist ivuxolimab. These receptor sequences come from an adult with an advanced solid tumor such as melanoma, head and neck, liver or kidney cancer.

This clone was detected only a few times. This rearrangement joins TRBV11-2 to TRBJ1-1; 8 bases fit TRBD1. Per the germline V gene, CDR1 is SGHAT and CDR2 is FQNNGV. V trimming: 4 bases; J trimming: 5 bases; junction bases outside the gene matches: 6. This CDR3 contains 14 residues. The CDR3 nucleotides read TGTGCCAGCAGCTCCTGGACAGGGAGGACTGAAGCTTTCTTT. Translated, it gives CASSSWTGRTEAFF.

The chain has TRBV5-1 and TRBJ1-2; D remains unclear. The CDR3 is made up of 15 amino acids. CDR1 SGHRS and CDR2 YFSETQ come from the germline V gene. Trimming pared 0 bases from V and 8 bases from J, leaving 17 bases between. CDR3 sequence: CASSLDGSNLKGYTF. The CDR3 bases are TGCGCCAGCAGCTTGGATGGCAGTAACCTTAAAGGCTACACCTTC.

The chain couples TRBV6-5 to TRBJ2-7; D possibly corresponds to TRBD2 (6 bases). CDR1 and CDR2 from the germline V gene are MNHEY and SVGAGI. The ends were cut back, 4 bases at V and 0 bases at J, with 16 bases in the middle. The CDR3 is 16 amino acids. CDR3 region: CASSFGAGSPSYEQYF. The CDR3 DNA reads TGTGCCAGCAGTTTTGGGGCGGGGAGTCCCTCCTACGAGCAGTACTTC.

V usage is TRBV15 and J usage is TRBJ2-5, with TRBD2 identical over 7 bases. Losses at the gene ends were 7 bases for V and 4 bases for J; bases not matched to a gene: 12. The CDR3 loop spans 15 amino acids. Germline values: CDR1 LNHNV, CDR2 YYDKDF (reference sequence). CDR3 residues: CATKGLVGSAETQYF. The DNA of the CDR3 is TGTGCCACCAAAGGACTAGTAGGGAGTGCAGAGACCCAGTACTTC. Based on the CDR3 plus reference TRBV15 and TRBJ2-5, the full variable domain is DAMVIQNPRYQVTQFGKPVTLSCSQTLNHNVMYWYQQKSSQAPKLLFHYYDKDFNNEADTPDNFQSRRPNTSFCFLDIRSPGLGDTAMYLCATKGLVGSAETQYFGPGTRLLVL.

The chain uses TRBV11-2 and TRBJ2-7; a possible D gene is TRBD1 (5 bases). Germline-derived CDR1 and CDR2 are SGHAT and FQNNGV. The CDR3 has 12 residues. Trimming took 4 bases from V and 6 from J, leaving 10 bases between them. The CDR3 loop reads CASSSQGGEQYF. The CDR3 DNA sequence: TGTGCCAGCAGCTCCCAGGGTGGCGAGCAGTACTTC.

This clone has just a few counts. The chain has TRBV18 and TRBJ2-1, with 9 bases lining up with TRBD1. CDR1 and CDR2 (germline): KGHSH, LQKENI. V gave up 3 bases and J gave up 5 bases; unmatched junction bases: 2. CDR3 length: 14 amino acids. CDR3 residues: CASSPRTGDNEQFF. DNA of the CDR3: TGTGCCAGCTCACCTCGGACAGGGGACAATGAGCAGTTCTTC.

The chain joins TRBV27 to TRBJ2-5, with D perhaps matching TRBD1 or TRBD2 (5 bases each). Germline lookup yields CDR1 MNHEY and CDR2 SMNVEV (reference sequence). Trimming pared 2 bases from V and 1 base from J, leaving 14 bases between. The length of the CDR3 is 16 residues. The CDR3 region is CASSLEFRDGQETQYF. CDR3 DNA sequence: TGTGCCAGCAGTTTAGAGTTCCGGGACGGCCAAGAGACCCAGTACTTC.

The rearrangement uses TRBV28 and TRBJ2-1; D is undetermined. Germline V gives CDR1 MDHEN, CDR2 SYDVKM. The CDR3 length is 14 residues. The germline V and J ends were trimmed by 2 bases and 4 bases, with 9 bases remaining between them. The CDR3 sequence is CASSLRLNYNEQFF. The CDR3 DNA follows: TGTGCCAGCAGTTTAAGGCTCAATTACAATGAGCAGTTCTTC.

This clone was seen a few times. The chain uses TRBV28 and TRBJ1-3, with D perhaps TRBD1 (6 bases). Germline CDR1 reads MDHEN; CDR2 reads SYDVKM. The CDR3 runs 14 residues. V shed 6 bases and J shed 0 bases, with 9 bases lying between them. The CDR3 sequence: CASRGHRSGNTIYF. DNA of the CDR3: TGTGCCAGCAGGGGACACCGCTCTGGAAACACCATATATTTT.

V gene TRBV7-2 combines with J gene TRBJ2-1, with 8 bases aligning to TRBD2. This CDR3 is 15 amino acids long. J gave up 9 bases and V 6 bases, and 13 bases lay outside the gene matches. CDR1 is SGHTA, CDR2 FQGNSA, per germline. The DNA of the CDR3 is TGTGCCAGCAGGACAACCCGGGAGGGCCTTGGTGAGCAGTTCTTC. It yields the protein CASRTTREGLGEQFF.

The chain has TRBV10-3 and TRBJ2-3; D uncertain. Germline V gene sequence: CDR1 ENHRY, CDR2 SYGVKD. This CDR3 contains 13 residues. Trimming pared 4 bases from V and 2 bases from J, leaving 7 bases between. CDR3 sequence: CAISAVSTDTQYF. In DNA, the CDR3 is TGTGCCATCAGTGCGGTGTCCACAGATACGCAGTATTTT.

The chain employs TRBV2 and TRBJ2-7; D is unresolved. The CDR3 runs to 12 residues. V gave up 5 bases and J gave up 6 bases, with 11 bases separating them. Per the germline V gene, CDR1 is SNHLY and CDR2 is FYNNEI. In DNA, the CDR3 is TGTGCCAGCAGTTTACGTCTGGGCGAGCAGTACTTC. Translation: CASSLRLGEQYF.

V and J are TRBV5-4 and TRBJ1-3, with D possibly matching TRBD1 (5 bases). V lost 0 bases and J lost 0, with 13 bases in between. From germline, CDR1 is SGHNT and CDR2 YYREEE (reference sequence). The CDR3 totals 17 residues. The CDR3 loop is CASSLGKGWPSGNTIYF. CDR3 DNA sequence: TGTGCCAGCAGCTTGGGGAAGGGGTGGCCCTCTGGAAACACCATATATTTT.

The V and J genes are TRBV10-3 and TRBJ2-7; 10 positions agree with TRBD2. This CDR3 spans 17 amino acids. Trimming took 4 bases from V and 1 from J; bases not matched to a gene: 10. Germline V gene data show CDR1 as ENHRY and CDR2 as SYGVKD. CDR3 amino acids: CAISAQSSGSGSYEQYF. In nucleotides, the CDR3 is TGTGCCATCAGTGCCCAGTCTAGCGGGAGCGGGTCCTACGAGCAGTACTTC.

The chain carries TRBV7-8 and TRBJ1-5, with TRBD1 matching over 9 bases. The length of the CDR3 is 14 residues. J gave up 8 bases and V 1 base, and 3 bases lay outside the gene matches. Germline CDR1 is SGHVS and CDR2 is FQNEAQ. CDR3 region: CASSLDRGQEPQHF. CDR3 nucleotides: TGTGCCAGCAGCTTAGACAGGGGGCAAGAGCCCCAGCATTTT.

The CDR3 bases are TGTGCCACCAGCAGATATGCGCAGGAGAGAAACACCATATATTTT. Protein sequence: CATSRYAQERNTIYF. This sequence joins TRBV15 and TRBJ1-3; no firm D call. CDR1 and CDR2 (germline): LNHNV, YYDKDF (reference sequence). Trimming left V 2 bases short and J 5 bases short, with 13 bases between. The CDR3 runs to 15 residues. Variable domain in full (rest from reference TRBV15 and TRBJ1-3): DAMVIQNPRYQVTQFGKPVTLSCSQTLNHNVMYWYQQKSSQAPKLLFHYYDKDFNNEADTPDNFQSRRPNTSFCFLDIRSPGLGDTAMYLCATSRYAQERNTIYFGEGSWLTVV.

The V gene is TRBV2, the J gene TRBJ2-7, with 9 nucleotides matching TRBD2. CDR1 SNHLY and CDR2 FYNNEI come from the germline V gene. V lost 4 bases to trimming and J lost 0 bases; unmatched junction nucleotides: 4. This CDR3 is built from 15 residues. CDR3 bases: TGTGCCAGCAGTGGGAGTAGCGGGAGCTCCTACGAGCAGTACTTC. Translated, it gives CASSGSSGSSYEQYF.

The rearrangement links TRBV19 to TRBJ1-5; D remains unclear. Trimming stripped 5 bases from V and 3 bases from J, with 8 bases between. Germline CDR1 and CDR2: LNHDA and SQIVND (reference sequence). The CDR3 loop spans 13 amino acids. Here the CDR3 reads CASSLYVNQPQHF. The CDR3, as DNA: TGTGCCAGTAGTCTTTACGTCAATCAGCCCCAGCATTTT.

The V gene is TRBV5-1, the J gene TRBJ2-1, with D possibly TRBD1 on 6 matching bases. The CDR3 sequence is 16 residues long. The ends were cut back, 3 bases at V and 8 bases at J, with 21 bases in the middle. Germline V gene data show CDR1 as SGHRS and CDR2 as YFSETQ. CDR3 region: CASSWAGAGDGDEQFF. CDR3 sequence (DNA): TGCGCCAGCAGCTGGGCCGGGGCAGGGGATGGGGATGAGCAGTTCTTC. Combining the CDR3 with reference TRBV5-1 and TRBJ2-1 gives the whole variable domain KAGVTQTPRYLIKTRGQQVTLSCSPISGHRSVSWYQQTPGQGLQFLFEYFSETQRNKGNFPGRFSGRQFSNSRSEMNVSTLELGDSALYLCASSWAGAGDGDEQFFGPGTRLTVL.

Here the CDR3 reads CASSFSLAGLEQYF. The CDR3 DNA reads TGTGCCAGCAGCTTCTCGTTAGCGGGTCTCGAGCAGTACTTC. The chain is built from TRBV5-6 and TRBJ2-7; 7 nucleotides align to TRBD2. Trimming took 2 bases from V and 6 from J; bases not matched to a gene: 8. Germline lookup yields CDR1 SGHDT and CDR2 YYEEEE. The CDR3 loop spans 14 amino acids.

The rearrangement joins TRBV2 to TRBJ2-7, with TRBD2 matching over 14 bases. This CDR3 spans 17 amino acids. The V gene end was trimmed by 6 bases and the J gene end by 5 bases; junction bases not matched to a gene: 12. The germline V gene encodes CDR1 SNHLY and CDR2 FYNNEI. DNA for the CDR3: TGTGCCAGCAGGGGTCCGGGACTAGCGGGAGAACCCCACGAGCAGTACTTC. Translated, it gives CASRGPGLAGEPHEQYF.

The CDR3, as DNA: TGTGCCAGCAGCAACGACAGGGACAATGAGCAGTTCTTC. This codes for CASSNDRDNEQFF. This rearrangement joins TRBV21-1 to TRBJ2-1; the tabulated D call, TRBD1, remains unverified against the DNA. TRBV21-1 constitutes a pseudogene. The CDR3 has 13 amino acids.

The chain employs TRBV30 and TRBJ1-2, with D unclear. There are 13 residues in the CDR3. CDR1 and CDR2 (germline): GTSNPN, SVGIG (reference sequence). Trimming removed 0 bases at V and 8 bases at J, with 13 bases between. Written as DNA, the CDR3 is TGTGCCTGGAGTGTAATGAACATCGACGGCTACACCTTC. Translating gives CAWSVMNIDGYTF.

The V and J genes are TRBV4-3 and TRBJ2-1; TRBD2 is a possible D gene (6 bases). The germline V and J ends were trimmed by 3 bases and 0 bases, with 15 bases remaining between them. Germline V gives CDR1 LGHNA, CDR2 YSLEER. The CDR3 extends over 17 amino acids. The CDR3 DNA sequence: TGCGCCAGCAGCCACTCCTTGCGGGATAGCTCCTACAATGAGCAGTTCTTC. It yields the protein CASSHSLRDSSYNEQFF.

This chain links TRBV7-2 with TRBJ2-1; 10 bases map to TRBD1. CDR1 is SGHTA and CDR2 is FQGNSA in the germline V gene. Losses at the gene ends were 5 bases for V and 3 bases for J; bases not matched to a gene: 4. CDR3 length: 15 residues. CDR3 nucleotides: TGTGCCAGCAGCATCCGGGACAGGGGCTACAATGAGCAGTTCTTC. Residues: CASSIRDRGYNEQFF.